In its sample, the clone carrying this T cell receptor (beta chain) was seen a few times. Its antigen is still unknown. The authors drew 7.5 to 10 milliliters of peripheral blood from each donor. This record belongs to a study of blood T cells in healthy people across ages. Across the study: Roughly one uniquely barcoded beta molecule per two T cells was captured.

The V end was cut by 10 bases, the J end by 4 bases, with 17 bases between. Germline values: CDR1 SEHNR, CDR2 FQNEAQ (reference sequence). This CDR3 contains 14 residues. Study findings and constraints: Fewer expanded clones and more diversity marked long-lived versus aged donors.

Primers used in a second PCR of about 7 to 12 cycles were a sample-barcoded 5' primer and a J-beta primer mix. One entry per CDR3 protein results from TCRdb running MiXCR on the 5' RACE reads. This sample has roughly 500,000 distinct CDR3 sequences, with 27% found just once. The sequence came from a woman between 65 and 79 years old in good health. Specimen: blood. The gene calls are TRBV7-9 and TRBJ2-1; D may be TRBD1 (6 bases). The CDR3 reads CATSWDTMYNEQFF. CDR3 coding DNA: TGTGCCACCTCCTGGGACACCATGTACAATGAGCAGTTCTTC.